The T cell receptor beta chain under discussion was sequenced for a study of control samples from healthy donors and cancer patients. Libraries were prepared by immunoSEQ multiplex PCR; TCRdb keeps only in-frame clonotypes and omits some of them. Among about 140,000 clones, 91% were seen once, and the ten largest hold under 9%. Between the trimmed V and J ends, which lost 0 bases and 4 bases, there was a span of 15 bases. Germline V lookup: CDR1 SGDLS, CDR2 YYNGEE. This CDR3 region has 16 residues. The J gene is TRBJ2-3, the V gene TRBV9, with D perhaps being TRBD1 or TRBD2 (5 bases each). Sequenced: blood. This sequence originates from a man between 18 and 35 years old in good health. The CDR3 sequence: CASSVARGEGPDTQYF. CDR3 bases: TGTGCCAGCAGCGTAGCCCGGGGCGAGGGCCCAGATACGCAGTATTTT.